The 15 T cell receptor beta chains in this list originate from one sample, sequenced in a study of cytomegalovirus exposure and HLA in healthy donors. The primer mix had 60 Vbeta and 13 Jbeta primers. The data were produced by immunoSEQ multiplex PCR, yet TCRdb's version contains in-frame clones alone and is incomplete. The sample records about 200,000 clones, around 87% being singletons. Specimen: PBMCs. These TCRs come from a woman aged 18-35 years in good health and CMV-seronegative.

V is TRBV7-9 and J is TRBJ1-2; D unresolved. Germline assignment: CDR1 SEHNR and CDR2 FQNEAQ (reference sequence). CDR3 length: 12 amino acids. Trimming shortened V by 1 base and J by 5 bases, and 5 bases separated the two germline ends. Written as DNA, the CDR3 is TGTGCCAGCAGCTTAGACTTGTATGGCTACACCTTC. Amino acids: CASSLDLYGYTF.

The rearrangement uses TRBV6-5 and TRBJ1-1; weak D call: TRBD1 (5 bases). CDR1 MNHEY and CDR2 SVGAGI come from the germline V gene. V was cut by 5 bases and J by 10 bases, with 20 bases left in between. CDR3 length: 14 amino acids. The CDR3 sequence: CASSPLVGGCIAFF. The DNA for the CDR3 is TGTGCCAGCAGTCCCCTCGTGGGGGGTTGTATAGCTTTCTTT.

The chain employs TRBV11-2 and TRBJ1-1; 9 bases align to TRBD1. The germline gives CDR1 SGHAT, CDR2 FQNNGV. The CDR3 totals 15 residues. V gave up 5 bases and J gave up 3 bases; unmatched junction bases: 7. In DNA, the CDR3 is TGTGCCAGCAGCACCTGGGACAGGGCGGACACTGAAGCTTTCTTT. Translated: CASSTWDRADTEAFF.

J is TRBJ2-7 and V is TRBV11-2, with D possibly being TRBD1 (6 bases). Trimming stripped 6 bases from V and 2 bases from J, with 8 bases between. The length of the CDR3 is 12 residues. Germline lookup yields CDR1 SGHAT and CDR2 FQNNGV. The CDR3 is CASSGQTYEQYF. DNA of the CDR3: TGTGCCAGCAGTGGACAGACCTACGAGCAGTACTTC.

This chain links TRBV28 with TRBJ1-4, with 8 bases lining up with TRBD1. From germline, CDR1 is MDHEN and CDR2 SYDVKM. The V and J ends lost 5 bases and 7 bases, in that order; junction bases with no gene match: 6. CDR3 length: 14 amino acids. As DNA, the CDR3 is TGTGCCAGCAGTCTAAGACAGGGGTTTGAAAAACTGTTTTTT. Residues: CASSLRQGFEKLFF. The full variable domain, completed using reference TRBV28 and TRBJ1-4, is DVKVTQSSRYLVKRTGEKVFLECVQDMDHENMFWYRQDPGLGLRLIYFSYDVKMKEKGDIPEGYSVSREKKERFSLILESASTNQTSMYLCASSLRQGFEKLFFGSGTQLSVL.

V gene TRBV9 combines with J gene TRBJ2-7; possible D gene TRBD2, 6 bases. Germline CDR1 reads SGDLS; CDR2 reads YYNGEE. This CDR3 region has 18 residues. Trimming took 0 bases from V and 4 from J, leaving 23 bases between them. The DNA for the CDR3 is TGTGCCAGCAGCGTAGGATTAATGGGAGGATTAGGGTCTTACGAGCAGTACTTC. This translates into CASSVGLMGGLGSYEQYF.

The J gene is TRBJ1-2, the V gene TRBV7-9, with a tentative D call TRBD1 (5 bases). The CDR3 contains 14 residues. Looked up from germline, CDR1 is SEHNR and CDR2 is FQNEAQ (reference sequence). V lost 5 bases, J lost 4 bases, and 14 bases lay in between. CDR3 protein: CASSNRGGIYGYTF. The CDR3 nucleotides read TGTGCCAGCAGCAACCGGGGGGGAATCTATGGCTACACCTTC.

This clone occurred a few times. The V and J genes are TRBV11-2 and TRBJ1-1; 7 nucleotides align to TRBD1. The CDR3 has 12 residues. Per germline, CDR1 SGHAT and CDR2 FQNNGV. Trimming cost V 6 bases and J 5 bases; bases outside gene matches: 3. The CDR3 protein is CASSQGGTEAFF. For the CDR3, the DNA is TGTGCCAGCAGTCAGGGGGGAACTGAAGCTTTCTTT.

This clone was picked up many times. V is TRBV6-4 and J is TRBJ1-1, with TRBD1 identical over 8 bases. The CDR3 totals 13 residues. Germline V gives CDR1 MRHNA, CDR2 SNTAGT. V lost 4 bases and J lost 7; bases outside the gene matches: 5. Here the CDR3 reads CASSAEQGVEAFF. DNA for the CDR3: TGTGCCAGCAGTGCGGAACAGGGGGTTGAAGCTTTCTTT.

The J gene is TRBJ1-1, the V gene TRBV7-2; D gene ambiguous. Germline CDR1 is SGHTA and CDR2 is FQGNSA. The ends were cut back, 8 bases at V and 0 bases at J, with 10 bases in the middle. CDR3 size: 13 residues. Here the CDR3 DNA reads TGTGCCAGCGCTGTTCACTTGAACACTGAAGCTTTCTTT. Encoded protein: CASAVHLNTEAFF.

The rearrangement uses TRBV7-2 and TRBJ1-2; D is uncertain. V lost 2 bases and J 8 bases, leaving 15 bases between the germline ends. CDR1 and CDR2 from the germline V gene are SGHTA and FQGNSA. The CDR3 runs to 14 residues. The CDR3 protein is CASSLPAEGGGYTF. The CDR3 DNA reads TGTGCCAGCAGCTTACCGGCAGAAGGAGGGGGCTACACCTTC.

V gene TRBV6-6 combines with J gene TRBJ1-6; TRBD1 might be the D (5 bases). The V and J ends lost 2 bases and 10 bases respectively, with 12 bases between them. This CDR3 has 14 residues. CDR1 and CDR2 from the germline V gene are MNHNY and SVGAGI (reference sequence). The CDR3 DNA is TGTGCCAGCAGTTACGAGGGGAGGGGATCACCCCTCCACTTT. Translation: CASSYEGRGSPLHF.

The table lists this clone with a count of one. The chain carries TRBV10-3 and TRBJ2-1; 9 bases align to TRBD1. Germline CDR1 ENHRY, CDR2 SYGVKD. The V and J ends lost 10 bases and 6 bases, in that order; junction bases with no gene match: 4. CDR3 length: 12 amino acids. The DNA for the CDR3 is TGTGCCAACCAGGGACAGGGCAATGAGCAGTTCTTC. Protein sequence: CANQGQGNEQFF.

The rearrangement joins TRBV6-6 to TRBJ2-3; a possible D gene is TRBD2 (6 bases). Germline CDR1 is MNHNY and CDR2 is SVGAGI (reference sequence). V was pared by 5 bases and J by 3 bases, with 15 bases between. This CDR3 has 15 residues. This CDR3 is CASSGTPLGTDTQYF. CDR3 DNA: TGTGCCAGCAGTGGGACTCCCCTCGGGACAGATACGCAGTATTTT.

CDR3 amino acids: CASSYGSSSYNEQFF. CDR3 DNA: TGTGCCAGCAGTTACGGGAGTAGCTCCTACAATGAGCAGTTCTTC. This sequence joins TRBV6-5 and TRBJ2-1; TRBD2 is a possible D gene (5 bases). Germline assignment: CDR1 MNHEY and CDR2 SVGAGI. V dropped 2 bases and J dropped 0 bases, with 8 bases sitting between them. The CDR3 runs to 15 residues.